Listed below are T cell receptor beta chains from one sample, sequenced in a study of glioma-infiltrating T cells after dendritic cell vaccination. TCRdb's copy holds only in-frame clones and misses some; the assay was immunoSEQ multiplex PCR. The profile shows about 90,000 clones, 85% of them singletons. The material sequenced was blood, taken before dendritic cell vaccination. The receptors here all came from a human donor with glioblastoma. CDR3s include the opening cysteine and the closing phenylalanine or tryptophan. The order of the fields is V gene, D gene, J gene, clone size, CDR3 DNA, CDR3 protein. D genes are given only for firm matches. The size entry is marked missing in some rows and otherwise reads once, few, many or a size class.

>TRBV2|NA|TRBJ2-7|few
TGTGCCAGCATGCCCCCGAGAGTCTACGAGCAGTACTTC
CASMPPRVYEQYF
>TRBV29-1|NA|TRBJ1-2|few
TGCAGCGTTGGTACAGGAGAGTTTTATGGCTACACCTTC
CSVGTGEFYGYTF
>TRBV19|TRBD1|TRBJ1-6|many
TGTGCCAGTAGTACACACAGGGGGAATTCACCCCTCCACTTT
CASSTHRGNSPLHF
>TRBV10-2|NA|TRBJ2-3|NA
TGCGCCAGCAGTGATGGGACTCGCACAGATACGCAGTATTTT
CASSDGTRTDTQYF
>TRBV5-1|NA|TRBJ1-2|NA
TGCGCCAGCAGCTTGGACAGGGTGGACTACACCTTC
CASSLDRVDYTF
>TRBV7-9|TRBD1|TRBJ1-2|NA
TGTGCCAGCAGCTTAGCCTGGACAGGGAGCGGCTACACCTTC
CASSLAWTGSGYTF
>TRBV18|NA|TRBJ1-1|NA
TGTGCCAGCTCACTTCATCAGGGGAACACTGAAGCTTTCTTT
CASSLHQGNTEAFF
>TRBV12-5|TRBD1|TRBJ2-2|NA
TGTGCTAGTGGTTTGGACAGGGGTATAACCGGGGAGCTGTTTTTT
CASGLDRGITGELFF
>TRBV11-3|TRBD2|TRBJ2-7|NA
TGTGCCAGCAGCTTGGGGTACGGACTAGCGGGCCCGAGCTCCTACGAGCAGTACTTC
CASSLGYGLAGPSSYEQYF
>TRBV7-7|NA|TRBJ2-1|NA
TGTGCTAGCAGCGCAGGGGCGGGCGCCTACAATGAGCAGTTCTTC
CASSAGAGAYNEQFF